The clone carrying this T cell receptor beta chain was detected a few times. This specimen comes from a study of blood T cells in healthy people across ages. The CDR3 is made up of 15 amino acids. V lost 3 bases to trimming and J lost 4 bases, with 16 bases between them. The authors ran a second PCR of about 6 to 12 cycles using a sample-barcoded 5' primer and a J-beta primer mix. TCRdb recomputed calls from the 5' RACE reads with MiXCR, one row per CDR3 protein. The sample consists of roughly 560,000 distinct CDR3 sequences, approximately 25% of them appearing once. Separately, the same data were catalogued under a study of T cells of mothers and their children.

This receptor was taken from a boy aged 5-17 years in good health. The chain combines TRBV5-3 with TRBJ2-5; D is tentatively TRBD1 or TRBD2 (5 bases each). TRBV5-3 is placed among ORFs of uncertain function. The sample consisted of blood. In DNA, the CDR3 is TGTGCCAGAAGCTCATGGGTGTGGGGGTTAGAGACCCAGTACTTC. Amino acid sequence: CARSSWVWGLETQYF.